These T cell receptor beta chains were read from a single sample in a study of blood T cell repertoires in COVID-19. TCRdb's copy holds only in-frame clones and misses some; the assay was immunoSEQ multiplex PCR. Among around 270,000 clones, under 85% were seen once, and the ten largest hold 0.87%. Sequenced: peripheral blood. The receptors were sampled from a human donor with COVID-19, enrolled during active disease. The donor label of this sample is uncertain. Each CDR3 is given with its conserved first and last residue. A D gene is named only where the DNA matches it firmly. Size values are once, few and many counts, or a class for expanded clones, and some rows have none.

v_call: TRBV27; j_call: TRBJ2-5; d_call: TRBD1; clone_size: NA; cdr3_aa: CASRPQQGIDETQYF; cdr3_nt: TGTGCCAGCAGACCCCAACAGGGGATAGATGAGACCCAGTACTTC
v_call: TRBV7-9; j_call: TRBJ2-1; d_call: TRBD2; clone_size: NA; cdr3_aa: CASSLWAGGRSSYNEQFF; cdr3_nt: TGTGCCAGCAGCTTATGGGCGGGAGGGCGTAGCTCCTACAATGAGCAGTTCTTC
v_call: TRBV27; j_call: TRBJ2-2; d_call: TRBD1; clone_size: NA; cdr3_aa: CASSPVGTENTGELFF; cdr3_nt: TGTGCCAGCAGTCCAGTCGGGACAGAGAACACCGGGGAGCTGTTTTTT
v_call: TRBV7-2; j_call: TRBJ2-7; d_call: NA; clone_size: once; cdr3_aa: CASSLAWATYEQYF; cdr3_nt: TGTGCCAGCAGCTTAGCCTGGGCAACCTACGAGCAGTACTTC
v_call: TRBV7-3; j_call: TRBJ1-1; d_call: TRBD1; clone_size: NA; cdr3_aa: CASSFAQGASTEAFF; cdr3_nt: TGTGCCAGCAGCTTTGCACAGGGGGCCAGCACTGAAGCTTTCTTT
v_call: TRBV5-1; j_call: TRBJ1-1; d_call: NA; clone_size: NA; cdr3_aa: CASSLPLEGVGTEAFF; cdr3_nt: TGCGCCAGCAGCCTCCCCCTTGAGGGGGTCGGTACTGAAGCTTTCTTT
v_call: TRBV6-5; j_call: TRBJ1-2; d_call: NA; clone_size: once; cdr3_aa: CASSNPPNTYGYTF; cdr3_nt: TGTGCCAGCAGCAATCCGCCCAACACCTATGGCTACACCTTC
v_call: TRBV7-9; j_call: TRBJ2-1; d_call: TRBD1; clone_size: NA; cdr3_aa: CASSLSTGENEQFF; cdr3_nt: TGTGCCAGCAGTTTAAGTACAGGGGAAAATGAGCAGTTCTTC
v_call: TRBV15; j_call: TRBJ1-4; d_call: NA; clone_size: NA; cdr3_aa: CATSREAGATNEKLFF; cdr3_nt: TGTGCCACCAGCAGAGAGGCGGGAGCTACTAATGAAAAACTGTTTTTT
v_call: TRBV18; j_call: TRBJ1-1; d_call: NA; clone_size: NA; cdr3_aa: CASSPGGASAEAFF; cdr3_nt: TGTGCCAGCTCACCCGGGGGGGCGAGCGCTGAAGCTTTCTTT
v_call: TRBV12-5; j_call: TRBJ2-1; d_call: NA; clone_size: NA; cdr3_aa: CASGLPSGWDEQFF; cdr3_nt: TGTGCTAGTGGTTTGCCTTCCGGGTGGGATGAGCAGTTCTTC
v_call: TRBV9; j_call: TRBJ2-1; d_call: TRBD2; clone_size: NA; cdr3_aa: CASSSGTSGSYNEQFF; cdr3_nt: TGTGCCAGCAGCTCGGGGACTAGCGGGAGCTACAATGAGCAGTTCTTC
v_call: TRBV29-1; j_call: TRBJ1-1; d_call: NA; clone_size: NA; cdr3_aa: CSVVQGTEAFF; cdr3_nt: TGCAGCGTAGTACAGGGCACTGAAGCTTTCTTT
v_call: TRBV28; j_call: TRBJ1-6; d_call: NA; clone_size: NA; cdr3_aa: CASFRAPQGNSPLHF; cdr3_nt: TGTGCCAGCTTCAGGGCGCCCCAAGGGAATTCACCCCTCCACTTT
v_call: TRBV27; j_call: TRBJ2-1; d_call: TRBD2; clone_size: NA; cdr3_aa: CASSFFGREGRNEQFF; cdr3_nt: TGTGCCAGCAGTTTCTTTGGAAGGGAGGGCCGGAATGAGCAGTTCTTC
v_call: TRBV27; j_call: TRBJ2-4; d_call: TRBD2; clone_size: NA; cdr3_aa: CASSPGLSGLAKNIQYF; cdr3_nt: TGTGCCAGCAGTCCGGGACTAAGCGGACTAGCCAAAAACATTCAGTACTTC
v_call: TRBV6-6; j_call: TRBJ2-3; d_call: TRBD1; clone_size: NA; cdr3_aa: CASSYGDRTTDTQYF; cdr3_nt: TGTGCCAGCAGTTACGGGGACAGAACCACAGATACGCAGTATTTT
v_call: TRBV7-9; j_call: TRBJ2-5; d_call: NA; clone_size: NA; cdr3_aa: CASSLGGQWETQYF; cdr3_nt: TGTGCCAGCAGCTTAGGCGGACAGTGGGAGACCCAGTACTTC
v_call: TRBV5-8; j_call: TRBJ1-1; d_call: NA; clone_size: NA; cdr3_aa: CASRMKGATEAFF; cdr3_nt: TGTGCCAGCAGGATGAAGGGAGCAACTGAAGCTTTCTTT
v_call: TRBV20-1; j_call: TRBJ2-1; d_call: TRBD2; clone_size: NA; cdr3_aa: CSASRAGGYNEQFF; cdr3_nt: TGCAGTGCTAGTAGAGCGGGGGGTTACAATGAGCAGTTCTTC
v_call: TRBV2; j_call: TRBJ1-2; d_call: NA; clone_size: NA; cdr3_aa: CASSERFDRSF; cdr3_nt: TGTGCCAGCAGTGAAAGATTTGACAGGTCCTTC
v_call: TRBV5-4; j_call: TRBJ1-5; d_call: NA; clone_size: NA; cdr3_aa: CASSLGTQTRNVAIKPQHF; cdr3_nt: TGTGCCAGCAGCTTAGGGACGCAGACTAGAAATGTAGCAATCAAGCCCCAGCATTTT
v_call: TRBV12-3/TRBV12-4; j_call: TRBJ2-1; d_call: NA; clone_size: NA; cdr3_aa: CASSRSDNEQFF; cdr3_nt: TGTGCCAGCAGCCGGAGTGACAATGAGCAGTTCTTC
v_call: TRBV5-1; j_call: TRBJ1-2; d_call: TRBD1; clone_size: NA; cdr3_aa: CASSPRQGRSVYGYTF; cdr3_nt: TGCGCCAGCAGCCCGAGACAGGGGCGGTCCGTCTATGGCTACACCTTC
v_call: TRBV11-2; j_call: TRBJ1-4; d_call: NA; clone_size: NA; cdr3_aa: CASSSLYSPGDEKLFF; cdr3_nt: TGTGCCAGCAGCTCCCTCTACTCCCCCGGGGATGAAAAACTGTTTTTT
v_call: TRBV4-1; j_call: TRBJ1-5; d_call: NA; clone_size: NA; cdr3_aa: CASSPEGAQPQHF; cdr3_nt: TGCGCCAGCAGCCCAGAAGGGGCTCAGCCCCAGCATTTT